This T cell receptor (beta chain) was obtained from a study of identical twins. J was trimmed by 2 bases and V by 5 bases; bases with no gene match: 7. CDR1 and CDR2 (germline): MDHEN, SYDVKM. The CDR3 loop spans 15 amino acids. TCRdb reprocessed the 5' RACE reads via MiXCR and lists one record per CDR3 protein. The profile shows nearly 650,000 distinct CDR3 sequences, 7% to 7.5% of them singletons. This clonotype was counted at least ten times. The sample also formed part of further work on yellow fever vaccine responses in identical twins.

Sequenced input: PBMCs. The receptor comes from a woman aged 18-35 years in good health. This chain joins TRBV28 and TRBJ2-3; 7 bases match TRBD2. CDR3 in amino acids: CASSLLGTNTDTQYF. The CDR3 bases are TGTGCCAGCAGTCTCTTGGGGACTAACACAGATACGCAGTATTTT.